This T cell receptor (beta chain) appears in the sequencing data of a study of control samples from healthy donors and cancer patients. Looked up from germline, CDR1 is SQVTM and CDR2 is ANQGSEA. There are 11 residues in the CDR3. A note on this clone: An end of the junction differs from the germline gene, which may be a read error.

Clones were sequenced by immunoSEQ multiplex PCR, and TCRdb holds only the in-frame ones, with some missing. The repertoire holds fewer than 150,000 clones, with about 93% as singletons. The sequence came from a man aged 18 to 35 in good health. The sample was blood. The gene calls are TRBV29-1 and TRBJ1-1; D is unclear. CDR3 sequence: CSVEDPLLSSF. CDR3 DNA sequence: TGCAGCGTTGAAGATCCCCTACTGTCCTCTTTT. The full variable domain, in which reference TRBV29-1 and TRBJ1-1 provide the parts outside the CDR3, is SAVISQKPSRDICQRGTSLTIQCQVDSQVTMMFWYRQQPGQSLTLIATANQGSEATYESGFVIDKFPISRPNLTFSTLTVSNMSPEDSSIYLCSVEDPLLSSFGQGTRLTVV.